This TCR beta chain was sequenced in a study of T-cell memory formation after mild COVID-19. A single record per CDR3 protein comes from TCRdb applying MiXCR to the 5' RACE reads. This sample has about 340,000 distinct CDR3 sequences, with roughly 13% found just once. Germline CDR1 is SGHTA and CDR2 is FQGTGA. Trimming stripped 5 bases from V and 3 bases from J, with 16 bases between. This CDR3 contains 16 residues. This clonotype has a handful of counts. Its matching antigen is unknown. Whole-study findings and limits: Whether day 37 second-wave clones are SARS-CoV-2-specific was not confirmed.

Sequencing was performed on PBMCs or a T cell subset sorted from them (not recorded which). The V gene is TRBV7-3, the J gene TRBJ2-2; D is perhaps TRBD1 (8 bases). This TCR came from a man between 18 and 35 years old who had mild COVID-19 (a few samples of this study predate the infection). Cell type and time point are not known. The CDR3 coding sequence is TGTGCCAGCAGCAGAATTACAGGGGGGGACACCGGGGAGCTGTTTTTT. Translating gives CASSRITGGDTGELFF.